This T cell receptor beta chain was sequenced in a study of cytomegalovirus exposure and HLA in healthy donors. Study outcomes and limitations: Clonal expansion was found to be greater in HLA-associated TCR beta chains than in equally common others in a later analysis. About 87% or about 30% of the time was how often most TCR beta V segments were productive, according to an earlier analysis.

CDR3 length: 15 residues. The germline V gene encodes CDR1 MNHEY and CDR2 SVGAGI. V was shortened by 6 bases and J by 3 bases, with 15 bases between the two germline ends. PCR employed 60 Vbeta and 13 Jbeta primers. Data came from immunoSEQ multiplex PCR; TCRdb stores just in-frame clones and leaves some out. The repertoire holds approximately 150,000 clones, about 80% seen once, with approximately 4.8% in the top ten. This clone was observed once. Its specificity is unknown. The V gene is TRBV6-5, the J gene TRBJ1-5; tentatively, D is TRBD1 (6 bases). The sequencing sample was made of PBMCs. This TCR was recovered from a man aged 30-40 years in good health and CMV-seronegative. CDR3 in DNA: TGTGCCAGCAGCTCCGGGACAAACACCAATCAGCCCCAGCATTTT. The encoded protein is CASSSGTNTNQPQHF.